The 29 T cell receptor beta chains reported below all come from one sample, sequenced in a study of blood T cell repertoires in COVID-19. Profiled with immunoSEQ multiplex PCR; TCRdb holds only in-frame clones, not every one. This table holds some 280,000 clones, 89% found once. Source material: peripheral blood. The receptors originated from a woman in her sixties or seventies with acute or convalescent COVID-19.

Comments on this clone: One end of the junction does not line up with germline, which may come from a read error. The chain carries TRBV6-5 and TRBJ1-2; 7 bases are shared with TRBD1. This CDR3 region has 11 residues. The germline V gene has CDR1 MNHEY and CDR2 SVGAGI. The CDR3 DNA is TGTGCCAGCAGTACGGGACAGCGGTATAACTTC. Protein product: CASSTGQRYNF.

The rearrangement links TRBV27 to TRBJ1-4; D might be TRBD1 (6 bases). This CDR3 is built from 14 residues. Germline loops: CDR1 MNHEY, CDR2 SMNVEV (reference sequence). Between the trimmed V and J ends, which lost 5 bases and 6 bases, there was a span of 13 bases. CDR3: CASSTGRGDEKLFF. The CDR3 DNA follows: TGTGCCAGCAGTACGGGGAGGGGGGATGAAAAACTGTTTTTT.

In its sample, this clone was seen a few times. This chain links TRBV7-9 with TRBJ1-6; 8 bases agree with TRBD1. V lost 1 base and J lost 0; bases outside the gene matches: 5. Germline V gives CDR1 SEHNR, CDR2 FQNEAQ (reference sequence). This CDR3 spans 18 amino acids. Here the CDR3 reads CASSLGGTGGSYNSPLHF. The DNA for the CDR3 is TGTGCCAGCAGCTTAGGGGGGACAGGAGGCTCCTATAATTCACCCCTCCACTTT.

V and J are TRBV18 and TRBJ2-5; D possibly corresponds to TRBD2 (5 bases). The germline V gene has CDR1 KGHSH and CDR2 LQKENI. The CDR3 totals 12 residues. V lost 2 bases, J lost 5 bases, and 6 bases lay in between. CDR3 DNA: TGTGCCAGCTCACCATCGGGGGAGACCCAGTACTTC. Amino acid sequence: CASSPSGETQYF.

The V and J genes are TRBV7-9 and TRBJ1-2; no definite D call. The germline CDR1 and CDR2 sequences are SEHNR and FQNEAQ (reference sequence). The CDR3 contains 13 residues. V lost 5 bases and J lost 1, with 8 bases in between. CDR3 coding DNA: TGTGCCAGCAGCCCACCACTTAACTATGGCTACACCTTC. Translating gives CASSPPLNYGYTF.

The chain uses TRBV24-1 and TRBJ1-1, with TRBD1 as a possible D gene (6 bases). The germline gives CDR1 KGHDR, CDR2 SFDVKD. The CDR3 is made up of 13 amino acids. V was clipped by 4 bases and J by 6 bases, with 11 bases between them. For the CDR3, the DNA is TGTGCCACCAGTGACTACCGGACAGCTGAAGCTTTCTTT. Amino acids: CATSDYRTAEAFF.

The chain joins TRBV9 to TRBJ2-7; TRBD1 is a possible D gene (5 bases). The germline CDR1 and CDR2 sequences are SGDLS and YYNGEE. V shed 4 bases and J shed 2 bases, with 13 bases lying between them. The CDR3 sequence is 14 residues long. The CDR3 DNA sequence: TGTGCCAGCAGCTCTGGGCAGGGAACCTACGAGCAGTACTTC. It encodes CASSSGQGTYEQYF.

The genes are TRBV5-1 and TRBJ2-7; D remains ambiguous. CDR1 is SGHRS and CDR2 is YFSETQ in the germline V gene. Trimming removed 0 bases at V and 2 bases at J, with 6 bases between. CDR3 length: 13 residues. The CDR3 DNA is TGCGCCAGCAGCTTGGACACCCCCTACGAGCAGTACTTC. Translation gives CASSLDTPYEQYF.

The J gene is TRBJ2-3, the V gene TRBV9; D might be TRBD1 (5 bases). V dropped 2 bases and J dropped 1 base, with 8 bases sitting between them. The germline gives CDR1 SGDLS, CDR2 YYNGEE. The CDR3 loop spans 14 amino acids. The CDR3: CASSVEGGTDTQYF. CDR3 nucleotide sequence: TGTGCCAGCAGCGTCGAAGGGGGCACAGATACGCAGTATTTT.

This chain joins TRBV7-8 and TRBJ2-2; 9 bases are shared with TRBD1. The V gene end was trimmed by 1 base and the J gene end by 2 bases; junction bases not matched to a gene: 11. CDR3 length: 19 residues. CDR1 SGHVS and CDR2 FQNEAQ come from the germline V gene. DNA for the CDR3: TGTGCCAGCAGCTTAGGCGGGCGAGGGACAGGGAGAAACACCGGGGAGCTGTTTTTT. Protein sequence: CASSLGGRGTGRNTGELFF.

The chain couples TRBV7-8 to TRBJ1-5; 7 bases align to TRBD1. CDR3 length equals 14 residues. The germline gives CDR1 SGHVS, CDR2 FQNEAQ. V was pared by 5 bases and J by 6 bases, with 7 bases of the junction left unmatched. The CDR3 spells CASSPDRSIQPQHF. CDR3 DNA sequence: TGTGCCAGCAGCCCGGACAGGTCGATTCAGCCCCAGCATTTT.

In its sample, this clone was seen once. The chain uses TRBV28 and TRBJ1-3; TRBD1 might be the D (5 bases). The V end was cut by 6 bases, the J end by 4 bases, with 19 bases between. Germline V gene sequence: CDR1 MDHEN, CDR2 SYDVKM. CDR3 length equals 16 residues. In DNA form, the CDR3 reads TGTGCCAGCAGCGCTCCCCTGGGGCGGCCAGGAAACACCATATATTTT. Translation: CASSAPLGRPGNTIYF.

The V call is TRBV5-8, the J call TRBJ1-2; D not certain. There are 14 residues in the CDR3. Trimming took off 4 bases at V and 8 bases at J, with 18 bases between the two ends. Germline V gene lookup returns CDR1 SGHTS and CDR2 YDEGEE. The CDR3 is CASSIEKHIRGYTF. In nucleotides, the CDR3 is TGTGCCAGCAGCATTGAGAAGCATATTCGGGGCTACACCTTC.

The chain links TRBV4-3 to TRBJ2-2; possibly TRBD2 for D (5 bases). CDR1 and CDR2 (germline): LGHNA, YSLEER. CDR3 length equals 13 residues. V lost 4 bases to trimming and J lost 5 bases, with 8 bases between them. The CDR3: CASSPWETGELFF. CDR3 nucleotide sequence: TGCGCCAGCAGCCCCTGGGAGACCGGGGAGCTGTTTTTT.

The V and J genes are TRBV4-3 and TRBJ2-1, with 8 nucleotides matching TRBD2. Trimming at V came to 0 bases and at J to 10 bases, leaving 14 bases not matched to a gene. In germline, CDR1 is LGHNA, CDR2 YSLEER. The CDR3 is made up of 17 amino acids. The CDR3 DNA is TGCGCCAGCAGCCAAGACCCCCCAGCGGGGGTTGTCGGGGAGCAGTTCTTC. Protein: CASSQDPPAGVVGEQFF.

This clone was counted between two and nine times. The chain recombines TRBV6-2 or TRBV6-3 with TRBJ2-7, with TRBD1 identical over 7 bases. The CDR3 runs 14 residues. Germline CDR1 reads MNHEY; CDR2 reads SVGEGT. V shed 6 bases, J shed 1 base, and the junction held 6 bases outside the gene matches. The CDR3 is CASSTTGASYEQYF. DNA of the CDR3: TGTGCCAGCAGCACTACAGGGGCTTCCTACGAGCAGTACTTC.

The rearrangement uses TRBV19 and TRBJ1-2, with D hard to call. Trimming took off 10 bases at V and 0 bases at J, with 15 bases between the two ends. CDR3 length equals 14 residues. CDR1 and CDR2 (germline): LNHDA, SQIVND (reference sequence). In nucleotides, the CDR3 is TGTGCCACCTCCGACGGCGGTACTAACTATGGCTACACCTTC. It encodes CATSDGGTNYGYTF. Complete variable domain (other parts from reference TRBV19 and TRBJ1-2): DGGITQSPKYLFRKEGQNVTLSCEQNLNHDAMYWYRQDPGQGLRLIYYSQIVNDFQKGDIAEGYSVSREKKESFPLTVTSAQKNPTAFYLCATSDGGTNYGYTFGSGTRLTVV.

The V gene is TRBV6-2 or TRBV6-3, the J gene TRBJ2-1; TRBD2 aligns across 12 bases. Germline CDR1 and CDR2: MNHEY and SVGEGT. V shed 6 bases, J shed 7 bases, and the junction held 7 bases outside the gene matches. CDR3 size: 15 residues. The CDR3 bases are TGTGCCAGCAGACCTAGCGGGAGGGGGTGGAATGAGCAGTTCTTC. It translates to CASRPSGRGWNEQFF.

The V call is TRBV7-9, the J call TRBJ2-7, with TRBD1 matching 8 bases. Germline CDR1 is SEHNR and CDR2 is FQNEAQ (reference sequence). Trimming cost V 5 bases and J 3 bases; bases outside gene matches: 6. This CDR3 is 14 amino acids long. The CDR3, as DNA: TGTGCCAGCAGCCCGCCGACAGGGGACTACGAGCAGTACTTC. Encoded protein: CASSPPTGDYEQYF.

V gene TRBV24-1 combines with J gene TRBJ1-2; 7 bases fit TRBD1. The CDR3 sequence is 14 residues long. The germline V gene encodes CDR1 KGHDR and CDR2 SFDVKD. Unmatched junction bases numbered 7, after V lost 3 bases and J lost 7 bases. The CDR3, as DNA: TGTGCCACCAGTGATCTGACAGGGACCGTTGGCTACACCTTC. Protein product: CATSDLTGTVGYTF.

The chain is built from TRBV5-1 and TRBJ2-7; D possibly corresponds to TRBD2 (6 bases). V lost 4 bases, J lost 3 bases, and 17 bases lay in between. From germline, CDR1 is SGHRS and CDR2 YFSETQ. The CDR3 length is 15 residues. The chain's CDR3 is CASSPAGTAYYEQYF. CDR3 DNA: TGCGCCAGCAGCCCCGCCGGGACTGCTTACTACGAGCAGTACTTC.

The rearrangement joins TRBV7-3 to TRBJ1-1; possibly TRBD1 for D (5 bases). Deletions cut 6 bases from V and 3 bases from J, with 14 bases between. The CDR3 has 14 amino acids. CDR1 and CDR2 (germline): SGHTA, FQGTGA. The CDR3: CASSPAGGDTEAFF. CDR3 bases: TGTGCCAGCAGTCCTGCCGGGGGTGACACTGAAGCTTTCTTT.

CDR3: CASGDAREGYEQYF. The DNA for the CDR3 is TGTGCCAGCGGAGATGCGCGAGAGGGCTACGAGCAGTACTTC. The rearrangement links TRBV7-9 to TRBJ2-7; a weak D match, TRBD2 (5 bases). V lost 8 bases and J 3 bases, leaving 17 bases between the germline ends. The germline V gene has CDR1 SEHNR and CDR2 FQNEAQ (reference sequence). The CDR3 loop spans 14 amino acids. Full variable domain (missing parts from reference TRBV7-9 and TRBJ2-7): DTGVSQNPRHKITKRGQNVTFRCDPISEHNRLYWYRQTLGQGPEFLTYFQNEAQLEKSRLLSDRFSAERPKGSFSTLEIQRTEQGDSAMYLCASGDAREGYEQYFGPGTRLTVT.

The table lists this clone with a count of one. The chain uses TRBV15 and TRBJ1-3; 7 nucleotides match TRBD1. The V segment lost 6 bases and the J segment 0 bases; nucleotides outside the gene matches: 5. Germline CDR1 is LNHNV and CDR2 is YYDKDF (reference sequence). The CDR3 totals 15 residues. CDR3 bases: TGTGCCACCAGGCGGGACAGCATCTCTGGAAACACCATATATTTT. It yields the protein CATRRDSISGNTIYF.

The chain uses TRBV6-5 and TRBJ2-7, with no clear D. This CDR3 is built from 15 residues. V was shortened by 4 bases and J by 0 bases, with 13 bases between the two germline ends. CDR1 is MNHEY, CDR2 SVGAGI, per germline. This chain's CDR3 is CASSLISTNSYEQYF. CDR3 coding DNA: TGTGCCAGCAGTTTGATCAGTACCAACTCCTACGAGCAGTACTTC.

The chain couples TRBV9 to TRBJ2-7, with TRBD2 matching over 12 bases. After removal of 4 bases from V and 6 bases from J, the junction contained 8 bases not matched to a gene. The CDR3 contains 15 residues. The germline gives CDR1 SGDLS, CDR2 YYNGEE. CDR3 amino acids: CASSLRLAGVGEQYF. In DNA, the CDR3 is TGTGCCAGCAGCCTCCGACTAGCGGGAGTGGGCGAGCAGTACTTC.

The chain is built from TRBV9 and TRBJ1-2, with TRBD1 matching over 11 bases. J gave up 1 base and V 3 bases, and 2 bases lay outside the gene matches. The CDR3 covers 15 residues. CDR1 is SGDLS, CDR2 YYNGEE, per germline. The CDR3 is CASSAGTGGNYGYTF. CDR3 nucleotides: TGTGCCAGCAGCGCTGGGACAGGGGGTAACTATGGCTACACCTTC.

In this sample, this clone turned up once. The chain couples TRBV3-1 (or the pseudogene TRBV3-2) to TRBJ1-1; D unclear. V was shortened by 2 bases and J by 4 bases, with 8 bases between the two germline ends. This CDR3 comprises 13 residues. Germline V CDR1 and CDR2: LGHDT, YNNKEL (reference sequence). In DNA form, the CDR3 reads TGTGCCAGCAGCCAACGACGCGGCACTGAAGCTTTCTTT. Translation gives CASSQRRGTEAFF.

This clone came up once. CDR3 amino acids: CASSLGASGGDTQYF. The CDR3 coding sequence is TGTGCCAGCAGCTTAGGGGCTAGCGGGGGAGATACGCAGTATTTT. J is TRBJ2-3 and V is TRBV7-3; TRBD2 agrees at 10 bases. The CDR3 sequence is 15 residues long. Germline values: CDR1 SGHTA, CDR2 FQGTGA. The V gene end was trimmed by 2 bases and the J gene end by 5 bases; junction bases not matched to a gene: 4.